These 19 T cell receptor beta chains originate from one sample sequenced in a study of blood T cell repertoires in COVID-19. Profiled with immunoSEQ multiplex PCR; TCRdb holds only in-frame clones, not every one. The sample lists some 170,000 clones; approximately 80% were seen once. The sample was peripheral blood. The receptors originated from a woman aged 40 to 50 with COVID-19, enrolled during active disease.

The V gene is TRBV29-1, the J gene TRBJ1-3; 8 bases map to TRBD1. Germline CDR1 and CDR2: SQVTM and ANQGSEA. The CDR3 is 11 amino acids. V was pared by 7 bases and J by 4 bases, with 0 bases of the junction left unmatched. CDR3 in amino acids: CSGTGGNTIYF. The CDR3 nucleotides read TGCAGCGGGACAGGGGGAAACACCATATATTTT.

CDR3 in DNA: TGTGCCAGCAGCGTGTCACCGGGGGGGAACACTGAAGCTTTCTTT. Protein sequence: CASSVSPGGNTEAFF. V gene TRBV9 combines with J gene TRBJ1-1, with D maybe TRBD1 (5 bases). CDR3 length equals 15 residues. The germline V gene has CDR1 SGDLS and CDR2 YYNGEE. Trimming stripped 2 bases from V and 1 base from J, with 12 bases between.

V and J are TRBV7-9 and TRBJ2-7, with a weak D call TRBD1 (5 bases). CDR3 size: 14 residues. Deletions cut 0 bases from V and 5 bases from J, with 11 bases between. Germline assignment: CDR1 SEHNR and CDR2 FQNEAQ (reference sequence). This chain's CDR3 is CASSLAGEGNEQYF. The CDR3 bases are TGTGCCAGCAGCTTAGCAGGGGAAGGTAACGAGCAGTACTTC.

The CDR3 sequence: CASSQVAGAVQETQYF. The CDR3 DNA sequence: TGCGCCAGCAGCCAAGTGGCGGGGGCAGTGCAAGAGACCCAGTACTTC. The chain recombines TRBV4-1 with TRBJ2-5, with TRBD2 as a possible D gene (7 bases). CDR3 length: 16 amino acids. Trimming removed 1 base from V and 2 bases from J, with 14 bases in between. Germline V lookup: CDR1 MGHRA, CDR2 YSYEKL.

The genes are TRBV5-1 and TRBJ2-3; no reliable D call. The CDR3 consists of 16 residues. V lost 4 bases, J lost 2 bases, and 17 bases lay in between. Germline assignment: CDR1 SGHRS and CDR2 YFSETQ. CDR3 residues: CASSTVLTLSTDTQYF. In DNA, the CDR3 is TGCGCCAGCAGCACTGTCTTAACCCTCTCCACAGATACGCAGTATTTT.

This chain uses TRBV21-1 with TRBJ1-2; the table assigns TRBD1, which was not confirmed against the DNA. TRBV21-1 represents a pseudogene. The CDR3 length is 17 residues. The CDR3 DNA reads as TGTGCCAGCAGCAAAGAGACAGGGCCAAAACAAAACTATGGCTACACCTTC. The encoded protein is CASSKETGPKQNYGYTF.

CDR3 DNA sequence: TGTGCCAGCAGCCAGGCCTCTAGCGGGAGCTCCTACAATGAGCAGTTCTTC. It encodes CASSQASSGSSYNEQFF. The chain combines TRBV3-1 (or the pseudogene TRBV3-2) with TRBJ2-1, with 10 bases fitting TRBD2. The CDR3 length is 17 residues. Germline lookup yields CDR1 LGHDT and CDR2 YNNKEL (reference sequence). V was pared by 3 bases and J by 0 bases, with 5 bases of the junction left unmatched.

The chain uses TRBV9 and TRBJ1-1, with a possible D match to TRBD1 (5 bases). Per germline, CDR1 SGDLS and CDR2 YYNGEE. Trimming took 2 bases from V and 0 from J, leaving 23 bases between them. The CDR3 length is 19 residues. In DNA, the CDR3 is TGTGCCAGCAGCGTGAGAGGGACTAAGGCGGCAACTATGAACACTGAAGCTTTCTTT. Translated, it gives CASSVRGTKAATMNTEAFF. Combining the CDR3 with reference TRBV9 and TRBJ1-1 gives the whole variable domain DSGVTQTPKHLITATGQRVTLRCSPRSGDLSVYWYQQSLDQGLQFLIQYYNGEERAKGNILERFSAQQFPDLHSELNLSSLELGDSALYFCASSVRGTKAATMNTEAFFGQGTRLTVV.

The genes are TRBV28 and TRBJ1-5; no reliable D call. This CDR3 is 15 amino acids long. Trimming removed 3 bases from V and 3 bases from J, with 12 bases in between. Germline CDR1 and CDR2: MDHEN and SYDVKM. CDR3 sequence reads: CASSFPGVDNQPQHF. The CDR3 DNA reads as TGTGCCAGCAGTTTCCCCGGGGTAGACAATCAGCCCCAGCATTTT. The entire variable domain, with the rest obtained from reference TRBV28 and TRBJ1-5, is as follows: DVKVTQSSRYLVKRTGEKVFLECVQDMDHENMFWYRQDPGLGLRLIYFSYDVKMKEKGDIPEGYSVSREKKERFSLILESASTNQTSMYLCASSFPGVDNQPQHFGDGTRLSIL.

J is TRBJ2-1 and V is TRBV5-1; TRBD2 aligns across 8 bases. V lost 0 bases and J lost 7; bases outside the gene matches: 12. Looked up from germline, CDR1 is SGHRS and CDR2 is YFSETQ. CDR3 length: 17 amino acids. In nucleotides, the CDR3 is TGCGCCAGCAGCTTGGACCCCGGGACTAGGCCCAGAAATGAGCAGTTCTTC. Translation gives CASSLDPGTRPRNEQFF.

In the case of this clone: Other nucleotide sequences from this sample produce the same CDR3. V and J are TRBV11-2 and TRBJ1-5, with a weak D call TRBD1 (5 bases). V lost 5 bases and J lost 2, with 10 bases in between. The CDR3 extends over 14 amino acids. The germline V gene has CDR1 SGHAT and CDR2 FQNNGV. CDR3 in amino acids: CASSRGGGNQPQHF. The CDR3 nucleotides are TGTGCCAGCAGCCGCGGGGGGGGCAATCAGCCCCAGCATTTT.

The chain combines TRBV20-1 with TRBJ1-3; D not resolved. Germline V gives CDR1 DFQATT, CDR2 SNEGSKA (reference sequence). Trimming removed 3 bases from V and 0 bases from J, with 9 bases in between. The CDR3 consists of 14 residues. The DNA for the CDR3 is TGCAGTGCTAGTGCCCGTAGCTCTGGAAACACCATATATTTT. It translates to CSASARSSGNTIYF.

The V call is TRBV28, the J call TRBJ2-6; a possible D gene is TRBD1 (6 bases). The CDR3 extends over 18 amino acids. Germline V gene sequence: CDR1 MDHEN, CDR2 SYDVKM. V lost 5 bases and J lost 1, with 18 bases in between. CDR3 sequence reads: CASSRSGRGRSGANVLTF. DNA for the CDR3: TGTGCCAGCAGTCGGTCGGGCAGGGGAAGGTCTGGGGCCAACGTCCTGACTTTC.

The J gene is TRBJ2-7, the V gene TRBV27, with 7 nucleotides matching TRBD1. The CDR3 totals 15 residues. The germline gives CDR1 MNHEY, CDR2 SMNVEV (reference sequence). V gave up 0 bases and J gave up 2 bases; unmatched junction bases: 4. Written as DNA, the CDR3 is TGTGCCAGCAGTTTATCGACTGGGACAGCCTACGAGCAGTACTTC. Protein: CASSLSTGTAYEQYF.

The V and J genes are TRBV10-3 and TRBJ2-3, with a possible D match to TRBD2 (6 bases). This CDR3 has 13 amino acids. Germline V lookup: CDR1 ENHRY, CDR2 SYGVKD. The ends were cut back, 7 bases at V and 0 bases at J, with 8 bases in the middle. The CDR3 nucleotides are TGTGCCATCATGAGCGGGAGCACAGATACGCAGTATTTT. This translates into CAIMSGSTDTQYF.

The chain joins TRBV9 to TRBJ1-5; 8 bases map to TRBD1. Germline V gene data show CDR1 as SGDLS and CDR2 as YYNGEE. The CDR3 extends over 15 amino acids. With 0 bases clipped from V and 5 bases from J, the junction kept 4 bases outside the gene matches. In DNA, the CDR3 is TGTGCCAGCAGCGTAGCTACAGGGGGGTATCAGCCCCAGCATTTT. This codes for CASSVATGGYQPQHF.

J is TRBJ1-1 and V is TRBV5-1; a weak D match, TRBD1 (5 bases). V lost 0 bases and J 7 bases, leaving 13 bases between the germline ends. In germline, CDR1 is SGHRS, CDR2 YFSETQ. The CDR3 covers 14 residues. The CDR3 DNA sequence: TGCGCCAGCAGCTTGGCCCTTCAGGGTGGTGAAGCTTTCTTT. Residues: CASSLALQGGEAFF.

This sequence joins TRBV5-1 and TRBJ1-4; 9 bases align to TRBD1. V was pared by 1 base and J by 7 bases, with 5 bases of the junction left unmatched. The CDR3 length is 15 residues. The germline CDR1 and CDR2 sequences are SGHRS and YFSETQ. The CDR3 reads CASSLSGTGPEKLFF. Written as DNA, the CDR3 is TGCGCCAGCAGCTTGAGCGGGACAGGGCCTGAAAAACTGTTTTTT.

V and J are TRBV9 and TRBJ2-7; a weak D match, TRBD2 (8 bases). The V end was cut by 4 bases, the J end by 6 bases, with 23 bases between. CDR3 size: 16 residues. Germline V gives CDR1 SGDLS, CDR2 YYNGEE. The CDR3 reads CASSPGGGQTLVEQYF. The CDR3 DNA reads as TGTGCCAGCAGCCCGGGGGGGGGACAGACCCTCGTCGAGCAGTACTTC.